Each of the 18 T cell receptor beta chains below was sequenced from the same sample in a study of PD-L1 blockade in urothelial cancer. Indicated time point: peripheral blood 6 weeks after treatment start. The protocol was immunoSEQ multiplex PCR, while the TCRdb copy is restricted to in-frame clones and leaves out a portion. The repertoire holds around 110,000 clones, with around 93% as singletons. The starting material was PBMCs, obtained around atezolizumab (anti-PD-L1) treatment. The receptors come from a man between 60 and 75 years old with urothelial cancer.

The chain is built from TRBV5-1 and TRBJ1-1; unclear D gene. V was trimmed by 0 bases and J by 0 bases, leaving 9 bases between them. Germline V gene data show CDR1 as SGHRS and CDR2 as YFSETQ. The CDR3 spans 15 residues. This CDR3 reads CASSLGADMNTEAFF. The CDR3 DNA sequence: TGCGCCAGCAGCTTGGGAGCAGACATGAACACTGAAGCTTTCTTT.

The chain employs TRBV6-5 and TRBJ2-1; no definite D call. Germline values: CDR1 MNHEY, CDR2 SVGAGI. The length of the CDR3 is 14 residues. Trimming left V 8 bases short and J 4 bases short, with 15 bases between. The CDR3 spells CASAASRGYNEQFF. Here the CDR3 DNA reads TGTGCCAGCGCTGCCTCTCGAGGATACAATGAGCAGTTCTTC.

This clone appeared a single time. CDR3 sequence (DNA): TGCGCCAGCAGCCCACAGGGACAGGTTAACACTGAAGCTTTCTTT. It is translated as CASSPQGQVNTEAFF. This chain joins TRBV5-1 and TRBJ1-1; 8 nucleotides line up with TRBD1. This CDR3 contains 15 residues. Unmatched junction bases numbered 7, after V lost 4 bases and J lost 2 bases. Germline V gives CDR1 SGHRS, CDR2 YFSETQ.

The rearrangement links TRBV7-2 to TRBJ2-3; 8 bases match TRBD2. Germline V CDR1 and CDR2: SGHTA, FQGNSA. This CDR3 region has 15 residues. V dropped 1 base and J dropped 5; count of bases not matched to a gene: 5. This chain's CDR3 is CASSLVGLGVDTQYF. DNA of the CDR3: TGTGCCAGCAGCTTAGTGGGACTAGGGGTAGATACGCAGTATTTT. Based on the CDR3 plus reference TRBV7-2 and TRBJ2-3, the full variable domain is GAGVSQSPSNKVTEKGKDVELRCDPISGHTALYWYRQSLGQGLEFLIYFQGNSAPDKSGLPSDRFSAERTGGSVSTLTIQRTQQEDSAVYLCASSLVGLGVDTQYFGPGTRLTVL.

The chain combines TRBV10-3 with TRBJ1-2, with D possibly being TRBD1 (5 bases). Looked up from germline, CDR1 is ENHRY and CDR2 is SYGVKD. This CDR3 is 13 amino acids long. V was pared by 6 bases and J by 7 bases, with 15 bases between. CDR3: CAISEPGLAGYTF. In DNA form, the CDR3 reads TGTGCCATCAGCGAACCGGGACTAGCTGGCTACACCTTC.

The chain has TRBV4-3 and TRBJ1-1; TRBD1 is a possible D gene (5 bases). V lost 0 bases and J 0 bases, leaving 14 bases between the germline ends. CDR1 LGHNA and CDR2 YSLEER come from the germline V gene. This CDR3 has 17 residues. The CDR3 reads CASSQELLTDMNTEAFF. The CDR3 nucleotides read TGCGCCAGCAGCCAAGAACTACTGACAGATATGAACACTGAAGCTTTCTTT.

V and J are TRBV28 and TRBJ1-2; D not certain. The CDR3 spans 12 residues. Germline assignment: CDR1 MDHEN and CDR2 SYDVKM. V dropped 4 bases and J dropped 1 base, with 4 bases sitting between them. In DNA, the CDR3 is TGTGCCAGCAGTTCACTTAACTATGGCTACACCTTC. This translates into CASSSLNYGYTF.

This chain connects TRBV4-2 to TRBJ2-2; 7 positions agree with TRBD2. The V segment lost 5 bases and the J segment 0 bases; nucleotides outside the gene matches: 0. The CDR3 length is 14 residues. Per the germline V gene, CDR1 is LGHNA and CDR2 is YNFKEQ. The CDR3 DNA is TGTGCCAGCAGCGGGGGGGCGAACACCGGGGAGCTGTTTTTT. It translates to CASSGGANTGELFF.

The CDR3 DNA reads as TGTGCCAGCAGTACTATAGCCAAAAACATTCAGTACTTC. Protein sequence: CASSTIAKNIQYF. The J gene is TRBJ2-4, the V gene TRBV6-5; D is uncertain. Trimming shortened V by 5 bases and J by 0 bases, and 5 bases separated the two germline ends. Germline CDR1 is MNHEY and CDR2 is SVGAGI. This CDR3 is 13 amino acids long.

J is TRBJ1-4 and V is TRBV19; 10 bases agree with TRBD1. The trim removed 3 bases at V and 8 bases at J, leaving 6 bases unmatched. The CDR3 spans 15 residues. CDR1 is LNHDA, CDR2 SQIVND, per germline (reference sequence). The CDR3 protein is CASSMVVTGGEKLFF. CDR3 in DNA: TGTGCCAGTAGTATGGTGGTGACAGGGGGCGAAAAACTGTTTTTT. Together with reference TRBV19 and TRBJ1-4, the CDR3 gives the full variable domain: DGGITQSPKYLFRKEGQNVTLSCEQNLNHDAMYWYRQDPGQGLRLIYYSQIVNDFQKGDIAEGYSVSREKKESFPLTVTSAQKNPTAFYLCASSMVVTGGEKLFFGSGTQLSVL.

This clone occurred a few times. V and J are TRBV30 and TRBJ1-1, with 11 positions matching TRBD1. CDR3 length equals 14 residues. The trim removed 3 bases at V and 5 bases at J, leaving 5 bases unmatched. Germline values: CDR1 GTSNPN, CDR2 SVGIG (reference sequence). The CDR3: CAWRGQGATTEAFF. In DNA form, the CDR3 reads TGTGCCTGGAGAGGACAGGGGGCCACAACTGAAGCTTTCTTT.

The CDR3 spells CASSLGGGRAVGETQYF. CDR3 bases: TGTGCCAGCAGCTTAGGCGGCGGGAGGGCCGTGGGAGAGACCCAGTACTTC. V is TRBV11-3 and J is TRBJ2-5; 9 bases match TRBD2. The V and J ends lost 1 base and 4 bases, in that order; junction bases with no gene match: 10. CDR1 and CDR2 from the germline V gene are SGHNT and YENEEA. The CDR3 covers 17 residues. Combining the CDR3 with reference TRBV11-3 and TRBJ2-5 gives the whole variable domain EAGVVQSPRYKIIEKKQPVAFWCNPISGHNTLYWYLQNLGQGPELLIRYENEEAVDDSQLPKDRFSAERLKGVDSTLKIQPAELGDSAVYLCASSLGGGRAVGETQYFGPGTRLLVL.

In this sample, this clone turned up a few times. The chain has TRBV15 and TRBJ1-1; weak D call: TRBD1 (6 bases). Trimming shortened V by 1 base and J by 2 bases, and 8 bases separated the two germline ends. Looked up from germline, CDR1 is LNHNV and CDR2 is YYDKDF (reference sequence). The CDR3 has 14 residues. CDR3 bases: TGTGCCACCAGCAGAGGACAGGCAAACACTGAAGCTTTCTTT. Encoded protein: CATSRGQANTEAFF.

This clone was detected once. The chain is built from TRBV5-6 and TRBJ1-1, with D perhaps TRBD1 (6 bases). The CDR3 extends over 14 amino acids. V was cut by 5 bases and J by 6 bases, with 17 bases left in between. Germline CDR1 and CDR2: SGHDT and YYEEEE. The CDR3 is CASRSTGRISEAFF. The CDR3 nucleotides read TGTGCCAGCAGAAGCACAGGGCGGATCTCTGAAGCTTTCTTT.

This clone was recorded once. The gene calls are TRBV4-3 and TRBJ2-3; 11 nucleotides match TRBD2. The CDR3 extends over 16 amino acids. Germline V gives CDR1 LGHNA, CDR2 YSLEER. Trimming cost V 1 base and J 5 bases; bases outside gene matches: 5. CDR3 region: CASSQGLAGGGDTQYF. DNA for the CDR3: TGCGCCAGCAGCCAAGGGCTAGCGGGGGGTGGAGATACGCAGTATTTT.

The V and J genes are TRBV11-2 and TRBJ2-1; 10 nucleotides line up with TRBD1. CDR3 length equals 16 residues. Trimming at V came to 3 bases and at J to 0 bases, leaving 2 bases not matched to a gene. The germline CDR1 and CDR2 sequences are SGHAT and FQNNGV. Here the CDR3 reads CASSLDRGTSYNEQFF. The CDR3 nucleotides read TGTGCCAGCAGCTTGGACAGGGGGACCTCCTACAATGAGCAGTTCTTC. Full variable domain (rest looked up from reference TRBV11-2 and TRBJ2-1): EAGVAQSPRYKIIEKRQSVAFWCNPISGHATLYWYQQILGQGPKLLIQFQNNGVVDDSQLPKDRFSAERLKGVDSTLKIQPAKLEDSAVYLCASSLDRGTSYNEQFFGPGTRLTVL.

The chain recombines TRBV4-2 with TRBJ2-7; 9 bases are shared with TRBD2. The V gene's germline CDR1 is LGHNA and CDR2 YNFKEQ. CDR3 length: 15 residues. After removal of 1 base from V and 2 bases from J, the junction contained 3 bases not matched to a gene. CDR3 residues: CASSQVAGDPYEQYF. The CDR3 DNA reads as TGTGCCAGCAGCCAAGTAGCGGGAGACCCCTACGAGCAGTACTTC.

The rearrangement uses TRBV10-2 and TRBJ2-7; 10 bases match TRBD2. Germline values: CDR1 WSHSY, CDR2 SAAADI. The CDR3 runs to 14 residues. V dropped 8 bases and J dropped 6; count of bases not matched to a gene: 10. The CDR3 DNA reads TGCGCCAGCGGATCCTCTAGCGGGAGTGGCGAGCAGTACTTC. It yields the protein CASGSSSGSGEQYF.